Listed below are T cell receptor beta chains from one sample, sequenced in a study of CD8 T cells in ankylosing spondylitis. From the 5' RACE reads, TCRdb called clonotypes with MiXCR, one entry per CDR3 protein. The sample yields approximately 190,000 distinct CDR3 sequences, 10% to 15% seen once. Sequencing used blood, either unsorted or a sorted T cell fraction (not recorded which). Source of these receptors: a female donor with ankylosing spondylitis or in good health (not recorded which). CDR3s include the opening cysteine and the closing phenylalanine or tryptophan. The D gene is left open where the match is weak. The size field is filled for only some rows; it gives once, few, many or a size class.

abundance	d_gene	v_gene	j_gene	CDR3nt	CDR3aa
many	.	TRBV12-3/TRBV12-4	TRBJ1-1	TGTGCCAGCCGTTCCCCCGGCCCACGGGGAGGATGGGACACTGAAGCTTTCTTT	CASRSPGPRGGWDTEAFF
many	.	TRBV29-1	TRBJ2-3	TGCAGCGTTCGAAGGGGGGGGACCACAGATACGCAGTATTTT	CSVRRGGTTDTQYF
few	TRBD1	TRBV12-3/TRBV12-4	TRBJ1-1	TGTGCCAGCAGTTTAGGGGACAGGGAGAGGACTGAAGCTTTCTTT	CASSLGDRERTEAFF
many	.	TRBV2	TRBJ2-2	TGTGCCAGCAGTGAAAGGGGAGTGATGAACACCGGGGAGCTGTTTTTT	CASSERGVMNTGELFF
many	.	TRBV6-2/TRBV6-3	TRBJ1-3	TGTGCCGCGGAACAAGGGAACTCTGGAAACACCATATATTTT	CAAEQGNSGNTIYF
few	.	TRBV7-9	TRBJ2-7	TGTGCCAGCAGCGGCGGTTTCGAGCAGTACTTC	CASSGGFEQYF
many	.	TRBV9	TRBJ2-5	TGTGCCAGCAGCGTAGCCGGGACCGGCCGACAAGAGACCCAGTACTTC	CASSVAGTGRQETQYF
many	.	TRBV4-3	TRBJ2-2	TGCGCCAGCAGCCCCGGCAGGGACGGCACCGGGGAGCTGTTTTTT	CASSPGRDGTGELFF
many	.	TRBV7-2	TRBJ1-6	TGTGCCAGCAGCTCCAACTCGGGGAGTTCACCCCTCCACTTT	CASSSNSGSSPLHF
few	.	TRBV12-3/TRBV12-4	TRBJ2-1	TGTGCCAGCAGTTTAAAACAGGACAATGAGCAGTTCTTC	CASSLKQDNEQFF
few	.	TRBV7-2	TRBJ2-3	TGTGCCAGCAGCTTAGACTACCCCGTAGATACGCAGTATTTT	CASSLDYPVDTQYF
.	.	TRBV5-1	TRBJ2-3	TGCACCAGCAGCTTCGAAGGATCTGATACGCAGTATTTT	CTSSFEGSDTQYF
few	.	TRBV18	TRBJ1-5	TGTGCCAGCTCCCTCAGACTTGGACGGGGAGAGCCCCAGCATTTT	CASSLRLGRGEPQHF
few	TRBD1	TRBV25-1	TRBJ1-5	TGTGCCAGCAGTGATTCCACCCTTGGACAGGGATCGCCCCAGCATTTT	CASSDSTLGQGSPQHF
many	.	TRBV7-8	TRBJ1-6	TGTGCCAGCAGCTTAGTTACCCCGCAGGGTGGTTCACCCCTCCACTTT	CASSLVTPQGGSPLHF
.	TRBD2	TRBV10-3	TRBJ2-1	TGTGCCATCACTGGACTAGCGGGAGCCAATGAGCAGTTCTTC	CAITGLAGANEQFF
few	TRBD1	TRBV19	TRBJ2-7	TGTGCCAGTAGTTTCTCCGGGACAGCAAGCTCCTACGAGCAGTACTTC	CASSFSGTASSYEQYF
.	.	TRBV2	TRBJ2-2	TGTGCCAGCAGCAGACAGGACATGAACACCGGGGAGCTGTTTTTT	CASSRQDMNTGELFF
.	.	TRBV7-2	TRBJ1-4	TGTGCCAACAGCCGTGCAACTAATGAAAAACTGTTTTTT	CANSRATNEKLFF
many	.	TRBV28	TRBJ1-1	TGTGCCAGCAGTCCCTCCATGAACACTGAAGCTTTCTTT	CASSPSMNTEAFF
few	.	TRBV10-2	TRBJ2-1	TGCGCCAGCACCGGGGGTTGGGAGCGGGAGCAGTTCTTC	CASTGGWEREQFF
many	.	TRBV28	TRBJ2-3	TGTGCCAGCAGTTTGGCGGGGCGTTATGTTACGCAGTATTTT	CASSLAGRYVTQYF
.	TRBD2	TRBV20-1	TRBJ2-5	TGCAGTGCTAGATCCCTTCCGGGACTAGCGGGAATGGAGACCCAGTACTTC	CSARSLPGLAGMETQYF
many	.	TRBV29-1	TRBJ2-7	TGCAGCGTTGTTGGGGGCTCGGCCTACGAGCAGTACTTC	CSVVGGSAYEQYF
.	.	TRBV6-2/TRBV6-3	TRBJ2-5	TGTGCCAGCATTTACAGGCGAGTCGACCGGGAGACCCAGTACTTC	CASIYRRVDRETQYF
many	.	TRBV19	TRBJ1-5	TGTGCCAGTAGTATACGGGGAGCCAGCAATCAGCCCCAGCATTTT	CASSIRGASNQPQHF
.	.	TRBV21-1	TRBJ2-1	TGTGCCAGCTCCGAAACGGGGGGGCCTCACAATGAGCAGTTCTTC	CASSETGGPHNEQFF
many	.	TRBV7-9	TRBJ2-7	TGTGCCAGCAGCTTAGATCTAGGGTTCTCCTACGAGCAGTACTTC	CASSLDLGFSYEQYF
many	.	TRBV3-1	TRBJ2-7	TGTGCCAGCAGCCAGGGGGCCGTAGCTTTATACGAGCAGTACTTC	CASSQGAVALYEQYF
many	.	TRBV25-1	TRBJ1-1	TGTGCCAGCAGTGAATCATCGAGGAGCACTGAAGCTTTCTTT	CASSESSRSTEAFF
many	TRBD2	TRBV11-1	TRBJ2-3	TGTGCCAGCAGCTCACCGGGACTAGCGGAGATACGCACAGATACGCAGTATTTT	CASSSPGLAEIRTDTQYF
many	.	TRBV20-1	TRBJ1-6	TGCAGTGCTAAGGGGGGGGATTCACCCCTCCACTTT	CSAKGGDSPLHF
.	.	TRBV18	TRBJ2-1	TGTGCCAGCTCACCTGAGACAGCTGGCAATGAGCAGTTCTTC	CASSPETAGNEQFF
many	TRBD1	TRBV12-3/TRBV12-4	TRBJ2-6	TGTGCCAGCGACAGGGACTCTGGGGCCAACGTCCTGACTTTC	CASDRDSGANVLTF
many	.	TRBV7-9	TRBJ2-7	TGTGCCAGCAGCTTGAACAGGGAGGCTTACGAGCAGTACTTC	CASSLNREAYEQYF
many	TRBD1	TRBV5-4	TRBJ1-4	TGTGCCAGCAGCTTTCAGGGGGCAGAAGAAAAACTGTTTTTT	CASSFQGAEEKLFF
many	TRBD1	TRBV12-3/TRBV12-4	TRBJ1-2	TGTGCCAGCAGCCAAACACAGGGGTCTTTGGGCTACACCTTC	CASSQTQGSLGYTF
many	TRBD2	TRBV20-1	TRBJ2-1	TGCAGTGCCAACCTGGGACTAGCGGGAGTTGAGCAGTTCTTC	CSANLGLAGVEQFF
few	.	TRBV24-1	TRBJ1-1	TGTGCCACCGCAACCGGGACAAGGAACACTGAAGCTTTCTTT	CATATGTRNTEAFF
.	.	TRBV12-3/TRBV12-4	TRBJ2-7	TGTGCCAGCAGTCCGGGAGACAGGGATTACGAGCAGTACTTC	CASSPGDRDYEQYF
many	.	TRBV7-9	TRBJ1-6	TGTGCCAGCAGTCCGATCAACTCACCCCTCCACTTT	CASSPINSPLHF
many	TRBD1	TRBV5-1	TRBJ1-2	TGCGCCAGCAGCCCAGGACAGGTCGCTAACTATGGCTACACCTTC	CASSPGQVANYGYTF
few	TRBD1	TRBV18	TRBJ2-7	TGTGCCAGCTCACGACTGGACAGGGGGCTTGGATCCTACGAGCAGTACTTC	CASSRLDRGLGSYEQYF
many	TRBD1	TRBV5-1	TRBJ1-1	TGCGCCAGCAGCTTGACAGGGGACATGAACACTGAAGCTTTCTTT	CASSLTGDMNTEAFF
many	.	TRBV12-3/TRBV12-4	TRBJ1-5	TGTGCCAGCAGTTCCCTGGGGACTAGCAATCAGCCCCAGCATTTT	CASSSLGTSNQPQHF
many	.	TRBV20-1	TRBJ1-5	TGCAGTGCTAGCGACAGGACTAAGGGGACTAGCAATCAGCCCCAGCATTTT	CSASDRTKGTSNQPQHF
many	TRBD2	TRBV4-2	TRBJ2-1	TGTGCCAGCAGCCCTCCCTCCCCTAGCGGACCAATTAATGAGCAGTTCTTC	CASSPPSPSGPINEQFF
many	TRBD2	TRBV11-1	TRBJ2-7	TGTGCCAGCAGCTCCCCCAGGACTAGCGGGAGTGGGACCTACGAGCAGTACTTC	CASSSPRTSGSGTYEQYF
few	.	TRBV20-1	TRBJ1-5	TGCAGTGCTAGAGTCGCAGACTCGACCCAGCCCCAGCATTTT	CSARVADSTQPQHF
many	.	TRBV7-3	TRBJ2-2	TGTGCCAGCAGCTACCCAGGGGTCCGGGAGCTGTTTTTT	CASSYPGVRELFF
few	TRBD1	TRBV6-2/TRBV6-3	TRBJ2-7	TGTGCCAGCAGTCCCACAGGAGGACAGGGTAGGGACGAGCAGTACTTC	CASSPTGGQGRDEQYF
.	TRBD1	TRBV12-3/TRBV12-4	TRBJ2-2	TGTGCCAGCAGTTTAGACGGACAGGGTGGGTCCGGGGAGCTGTTTTTT	CASSLDGQGGSGELFF
many	.	TRBV20-1	TRBJ2-1	TGCAGTGCTAGAGGCACTACTTCCTACAATGAGCAGTTCTTC	CSARGTTSYNEQFF
.	TRBD2	TRBV28	TRBJ2-7	TGTGCCAGCAGACACCAAGCGGGGGGGACCTACGACCAGTACTTC	CASRHQAGGTYDQYF
.	TRBD1	TRBV5-4	TRBJ1-4	TGTGCCAGCAGCTTACAGGGGGCAGCGGAAAAACTGTTTTTT	CASSLQGAAEKLFF
few	TRBD1	TRBV5-1	TRBJ2-3	TGCGCCAGCAGCTTGGTAGACAGGGGGGCAGATACGCAGTATTTT	CASSLVDRGADTQYF
many	.	TRBV7-8	TRBJ2-3	TGTGCCAGCAGCCCCAAAAAGTATTACCTTAGCACAGATACGCAGTATTTT	CASSPKKYYLSTDTQYF
many	.	TRBV18	TRBJ2-3	TGTGCCAGCTCACCATCGGCAGATACGCAGTATTTT	CASSPSADTQYF
.	.	TRBV9	TRBJ2-3	TGTGCCAGCAGCGTCTACGGGGGGCTAGATACGCAGTATTTT	CASSVYGGLDTQYF
many	.	TRBV7-6	TRBJ2-5	TGTGCCAGCAGCTTAGTGTACCAAGAGACCCAGTACTTC	CASSLVYQETQYF